These 18 T cell receptor beta chains were all obtained from the same sample, sequenced in a study of T cell changes during pregnancy in multiple sclerosis. Produced via immunoSEQ multiplex PCR; TCRdb's table is partial and in-frame only. The sample consists of over 35,000 clones, 90% of them appearing once. Source: CD8+ T cells from peripheral blood mononuclear cells, taken in the first trimester of pregnancy. These receptors originate from a female donor with multiple sclerosis, enrolled in a pregnancy study.

This chain links TRBV11-2 with TRBJ1-4; the D is unclear. V lost 7 bases and J lost 0, with 18 bases in between. Germline V CDR1 and CDR2: SGHAT, FQNNGV. This CDR3 comprises 17 residues. As DNA, the CDR3 is TGTGCCAGCACCAAAGACCCGGGGAGGGCAACTAATGAAAAACTGTTTTTT. Translating it yields CASTKDPGRATNEKLFF.

The rearrangement joins TRBV27 to TRBJ1-1; D is unresolved. The CDR3 contains 12 residues. Germline CDR1 and CDR2: MNHEY and SMNVEV (reference sequence). Trimming took 5 bases from V and 6 from J, leaving 10 bases between them. CDR3 sequence (DNA): TGTGCCAGCAGTCCACGTAACTCTGAAGCTTTCTTT. Protein sequence: CASSPRNSEAFF.

The genes are TRBV7-9 and TRBJ2-7; tentatively, D is TRBD1 (5 bases). Germline assignment: CDR1 SEHNR and CDR2 FQNEAQ (reference sequence). The CDR3 spans 16 residues. The ends were cut back, 2 bases at V and 0 bases at J, with 14 bases in the middle. The CDR3 protein is CASSLRRQGSSYEQYF. The CDR3 DNA is TGTGCCAGCAGCTTACGTCGGCAGGGTAGCTCCTACGAGCAGTACTTC.

This chain joins TRBV6-5 and TRBJ2-7; D unclear. Trimming stripped 8 bases from V and 3 bases from J, with 14 bases between. Germline values: CDR1 MNHEY, CDR2 SVGAGI. The CDR3 contains 13 residues. The CDR3 sequence: CASGLSQSYEQYF. Here the CDR3 DNA reads TGTGCCAGCGGGCTGTCCCAGAGCTACGAGCAGTACTTC.

This clone was seen only once. The chain is built from TRBV6-5 and TRBJ2-6; D gene ambiguous. The CDR3 sequence is 13 residues long. V was clipped by 2 bases and J by 4 bases, with 3 bases between them. Germline V CDR1 and CDR2: MNHEY, SVGAGI. CDR3 loop: CASSYQGANVLTF. The CDR3 DNA sequence: TGTGCCAGCAGTTACCAGGGGGCCAACGTCCTGACTTTC.

The chain employs TRBV4-1 and TRBJ1-4; D might be TRBD1 (6 bases). V gave up 0 bases and J gave up 7 bases, with 21 bases separating them. Germline V gene sequence: CDR1 MGHRA, CDR2 YSYEKL. This CDR3 comprises 18 residues. CDR3 amino acids: CASSQDIQGTTIGEKLFF. CDR3 DNA: TGCGCCAGCAGCCAAGATATCCAAGGGACAACCATCGGTGAAAAACTGTTTTTT.

This clone was seen only once. CDR3 nucleotide sequence: TGTGCCAGCAGCCCCACCGGGGGGGCGGGGGATGAGCAGTTCTTC. It yields the protein CASSPTGGAGDEQFF. V gene TRBV7-3 combines with J gene TRBJ2-1; TRBD2 matches at 8 bases. Germline loops: CDR1 SGHTA, CDR2 FQGTGA. The trim removed 5 bases at V and 8 bases at J, leaving 11 bases unmatched. There are 15 residues in the CDR3.

The CDR3 loop is CASSYGGTAYEQYF. Here the CDR3 DNA reads TGTGCCAGCAGTTACGGTGGGACAGCCTACGAGCAGTACTTC. This rearrangement joins TRBV6-5 to TRBJ2-5; 7 bases align to TRBD1. The better agreement between TRBJ2-7 and the DNA end casts doubt on the J call. The germline V gene has CDR1 MNHEY and CDR2 SVGAGI. This CDR3 region has 14 residues.

The chain has TRBV29-1 and TRBJ1-2, with 7 bases that match TRBD1. Germline-derived CDR1 and CDR2 are SQVTM and ANQGSEA. The V gene end was trimmed by 2 bases and the J gene end by 4 bases; junction bases not matched to a gene: 4. CDR3 size: 13 residues. CDR3 protein: CSVEMGTAYGYTF. The CDR3 DNA sequence: TGCAGCGTTGAAATGGGGACAGCCTATGGCTACACCTTC.

V usage is TRBV7-9 and J usage is TRBJ1-2; D may be TRBD1 (6 bases). The CDR3 has 17 amino acids. Germline V CDR1 and CDR2: SEHNR, FQNEAQ (reference sequence). Deletions cut 8 bases from V and 6 bases from J, with 28 bases between. The CDR3 coding sequence is TGTGCCAGCCGCCTCGTGAACAGGGCCGCGGGTTTTGATGGCTACACCTTC. The encoded protein is CASRLVNRAAGFDGYTF.

J is TRBJ2-5 and V is TRBV7-9; 9 bases line up with TRBD1. V gave up 5 bases and J gave up 3 bases; unmatched junction bases: 7. Germline V lookup: CDR1 SEHNR, CDR2 FQNEAQ (reference sequence). The CDR3 runs to 15 residues. CDR3 DNA sequence: TGTGCCAGCAGCCCCTCACAGGGGGCAGAAGAGACCCAGTACTTC. Encoded protein: CASSPSQGAEETQYF.

The chain couples TRBV15 to TRBJ2-1; 10 positions match TRBD1. This CDR3 is 13 amino acids long. J was trimmed by 7 bases and V by 6 bases; bases with no gene match: 3. CDR1 and CDR2 from the germline V gene are LNHNV and YYDKDF (reference sequence). This CDR3 reads CATSEDRGNEQFF. CDR3 coding DNA: TGTGCCACCAGTGAGGACAGGGGGAATGAGCAGTTCTTC.

The CDR3 spells CASSQESGWQETQYF. The CDR3 DNA reads TGCGCCAGCAGCCAAGAATCGGGGTGGCAAGAGACCCAGTACTTC. The genes are TRBV4-1 and TRBJ2-5, with a weak D call TRBD2 (5 bases). The CDR3 totals 15 residues. Germline V gene data show CDR1 as MGHRA and CDR2 as YSYEKL. V lost 0 bases, J lost 2 bases, and 10 bases lay in between.

The chain has TRBV11-3 and TRBJ2-7; D possibly corresponds to TRBD2 (10 bases). The CDR3 consists of 16 residues. V was pared by 5 bases and J by 7 bases, with 24 bases between. CDR1 and CDR2 (germline): SGHNT, YENEEA. The CDR3 DNA follows: TGTGCCAGCAGCCCCCGGGGAACTAGCGGGACAGGGGAGCAGTACTTC. It translates to CASSPRGTSGTGEQYF.

V gene TRBV30 combines with J gene TRBJ2-7; TRBD1 agrees at 8 bases. V was clipped by 8 bases and J by 1 base; unmatched bases: 7. This CDR3 has 13 amino acids. Germline lookup yields CDR1 GTSNPN and CDR2 SVGIG (reference sequence). For the CDR3, the DNA is TGTGCCGGCTCCGGGACAGGTTCCTACGAGCAGTACTTC. This encodes CAGSGTGSYEQYF.

V is TRBV29-1 and J is TRBJ2-1; D gene unclear. CDR3 size: 18 residues. V lost 0 bases and J lost 4, with 22 bases in between. CDR1 SQVTM and CDR2 ANQGSEA come from the germline V gene. This CDR3 reads CSVEDEVRPELLYNEQFF. CDR3 nucleotides: TGCAGCGTTGAAGATGAGGTGCGACCGGAGTTATTATACAATGAGCAGTTCTTC.

The chain joins TRBV13 to TRBJ1-1, with no clear D. Trimming left V 4 bases short and J 1 base short, with 13 bases between. There are 15 residues in the CDR3. Germline assignment: CDR1 PRHDT and CDR2 FYEKMQ (reference sequence). The CDR3 bases are TGTGCCAGCAGCTCCCTCCCAGACTGGAACACTGAAGCTTTCTTT. Its protein product is CASSSLPDWNTEAFF.

This rearrangement joins TRBV2 to TRBJ1-2; D is unclear. Between the trimmed V and J ends, which lost 5 bases and 4 bases, there was a span of 14 bases. The CDR3 runs to 14 residues. CDR1 is SNHLY and CDR2 is FYNNEI in the germline V gene. CDR3 loop: CASSIGRELYGYTF. CDR3 DNA: TGTGCCAGCAGTATTGGGAGGGAGCTCTATGGCTACACCTTC.